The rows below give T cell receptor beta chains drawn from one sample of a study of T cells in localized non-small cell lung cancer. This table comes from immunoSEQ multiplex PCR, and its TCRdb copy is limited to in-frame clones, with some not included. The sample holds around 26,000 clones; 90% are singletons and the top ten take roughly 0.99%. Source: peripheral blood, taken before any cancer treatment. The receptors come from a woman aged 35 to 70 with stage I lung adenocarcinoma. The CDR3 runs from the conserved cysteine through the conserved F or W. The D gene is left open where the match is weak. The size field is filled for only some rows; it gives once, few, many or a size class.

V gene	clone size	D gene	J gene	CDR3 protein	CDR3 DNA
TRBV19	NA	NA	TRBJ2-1	CASSIGRPGSYNEQFF	TGTGCCAGTAGTATTGGGCGGCCTGGCTCCTACAATGAGCAGTTCTTC
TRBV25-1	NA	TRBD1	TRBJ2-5	CASRLRTGPETQYF	TGTGCCAGCAGACTTAGGACAGGGCCAGAGACCCAGTACTTC
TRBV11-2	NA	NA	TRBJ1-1	CASSLFFGQFTEAFF	TGTGCCAGCAGCTTATTTTTCGGGCAGTTCACTGAAGCTTTCTTT
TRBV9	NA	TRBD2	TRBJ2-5	CASSPRRGVQETQYF	TGTGCCAGCAGCCCCCGTCGGGGGGTGCAAGAGACCCAGTACTTC
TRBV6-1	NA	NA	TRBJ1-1	CASSVEPNTEAFF	TGTGCCAGCAGCGTGGAGCCGAACACTGAAGCTTTCTTT
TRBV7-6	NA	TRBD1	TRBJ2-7	CASSSSRGTYEQYF	TGTGCCAGCAGCTCATCCAGGGGGACCTACGAGCAGTACTTC
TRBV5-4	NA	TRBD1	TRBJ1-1	CASSSSGGFMSEAFF	TGTGCCAGCAGCTCGTCAGGGGGCTTTATGTCTGAAGCTTTCTTT
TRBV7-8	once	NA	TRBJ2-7	CASSGLSLYPNGGEQYF	TGTGCCAGCAGCGGACTTAGCCTGTACCCTAACGGCGGCGAGCAGTACTTC
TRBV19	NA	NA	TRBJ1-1	CASRKIGGNTEAFF	TGTGCCAGTAGGAAGATCGGCGGGAACACTGAAGCTTTCTTT
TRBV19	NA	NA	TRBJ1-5	CASSPNRRDGNQPQHF	TGTGCCAGTAGCCCGAATCGCAGGGATGGCAATCAGCCCCAGCATTTT
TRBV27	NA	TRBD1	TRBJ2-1	CASSSPPGQGRDEQFF	TGTGCCAGCAGTTCACCCCCGGGACAGGGGAGGGATGAGCAGTTCTTC
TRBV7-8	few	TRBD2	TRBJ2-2	CASSPWGGNTGELFF	TGTGCCAGCAGCCCTTGGGGGGGTAACACCGGGGAGCTGTTTTTT
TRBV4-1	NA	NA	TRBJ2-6	CASSQDTGSGANVLTF	TGCGCCAGCAGCCAAGATACAGGCTCTGGGGCCAACGTCCTGACTTTC
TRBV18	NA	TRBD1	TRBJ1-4	CASSRDSATNEKLFF	TGTGCCAGCTCAAGGGACAGCGCAACTAATGAAAAACTGTTTTTT
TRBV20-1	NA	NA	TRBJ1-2	CSARTNGYTF	TGCAGTGCTAGGACAAATGGCTACACCTTC
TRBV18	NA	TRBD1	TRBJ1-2	CASSFRQGMEGYTF	TGTGCCAGCTCATTCCGACAGGGGATGGAAGGCTACACCTTC
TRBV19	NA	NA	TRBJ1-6	CASSIVGTENSPLHF	TGTGCCAGTAGTATAGTTGGCACCGAAAATTCACCCCTCCACTTT
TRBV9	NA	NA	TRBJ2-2	CASSVRYEGELFF	TGTGCCAGCAGCGTCCGGTATGAGGGGGAGCTGTTTTTT
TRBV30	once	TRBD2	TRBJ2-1	CAWSIVASGGAAGAKQFF	TGTGCCTGGAGCATCGTGGCTAGCGGGGGGGCCGCTGGGGCCAAGCAGTTCTTC
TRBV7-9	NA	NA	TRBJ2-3	CASRGHTDTQYF	TGTGCCAGCCGCGGACACACAGATACGCAGTATTTT
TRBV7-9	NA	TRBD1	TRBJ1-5	CASSFYRGSGNQPQHF	TGTGCCAGCAGCTTTTACAGGGGATCGGGCAATCAGCCCCAGCATTTT
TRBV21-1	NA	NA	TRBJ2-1	CASSIVGNEQFF	TGTGCCAGCAGCATAGTTGGCAATGAGCAGTTCTTC
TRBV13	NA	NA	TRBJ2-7	CASSLGGRGTPYEQYF	TGTGCCAGCAGCTTAGGCGGCAGGGGAACCCCCTACGAGCAGTACTTC
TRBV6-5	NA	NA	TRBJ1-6	CASTLDSFNSPLHF	TGTGCCAGCACTTTGGACAGCTTTAATTCACCCCTCCACTTT
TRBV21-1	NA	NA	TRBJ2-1	CASSNRGKAADEQFF	TGTGCCAGCAGCAATCGAGGGAAGGCCGCCGATGAGCAGTTCTTC
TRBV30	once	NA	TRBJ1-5	CAWRRKGAGNSNQPQHF	TGTGCCTGGAGGCGGAAAGGGGCCGGCAATAGCAATCAGCCCCAGCATTTT
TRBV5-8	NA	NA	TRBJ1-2	CASSLPALYGYTF	TGTGCCAGCAGCTTGCCAGCCCTCTATGGCTACACCTTC
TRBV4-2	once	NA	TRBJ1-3	CASSQDRGSGNTIYF	TGTGCCAGCAGCCAAGATAGGGGATCGGGAAACACCATATATTTT
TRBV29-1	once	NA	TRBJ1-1	CSVSQGPRTEAFF	TGCAGCGTTTCACAGGGACCTCGCACTGAAGCTTTCTTT
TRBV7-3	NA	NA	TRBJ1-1	CASSLDGREAFF	TGTGCCAGCAGCTTAGATGGCCGTGAAGCTTTCTTT
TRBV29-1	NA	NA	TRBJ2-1	CSVLPQDSHNEQFF	TGCAGCGTCCTCCCTCAAGACAGCCACAATGAGCAGTTCTTC
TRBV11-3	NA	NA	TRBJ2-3	CASSLEGKDTQYF	TGTGCCAGCAGCTTAGAAGGCAAAGATACGCAGTATTTT
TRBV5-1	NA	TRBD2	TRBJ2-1	CASSSQRGANNEQFF	TGCGCCAGCAGCTCCCAGCGGGGGGCCAACAATGAGCAGTTCTTC
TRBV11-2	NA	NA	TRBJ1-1	CASSSRTVLLNTEAFF	TGTGCCAGCAGCTCTCGGACGGTCCTTCTCAACACTGAAGCTTTCTTT
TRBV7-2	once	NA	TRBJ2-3	CASSERTSSTDTQYF	TGTGCCAGCAGCGAAAGGACATCTAGCACAGATACGCAGTATTTT
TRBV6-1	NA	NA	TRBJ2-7	CASSEAGTSSYEQYF	TGTGCCAGCAGTGAAGCAGGGACCAGCTCCTACGAGCAGTACTTC
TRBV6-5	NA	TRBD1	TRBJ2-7	CAVTGTASYEQYF	TGTGCCGTCACCGGGACAGCCTCCTACGAGCAGTACTTC
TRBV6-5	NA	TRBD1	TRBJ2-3	CASSSPSGQGARTQYF	TGTGCCAGCAGTTCCCCGTCGGGACAGGGGGCGAGGACGCAGTATTTT
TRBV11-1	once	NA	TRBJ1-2	CASSHGRATGYTF	TGTGCCAGCAGCCACGGGAGGGCCACTGGCTACACCTTC
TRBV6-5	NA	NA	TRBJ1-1	CASSWTLNTEAFF	TGTGCCAGCAGTTGGACGCTGAACACTGAAGCTTTCTTT
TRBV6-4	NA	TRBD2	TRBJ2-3	CASSDRATSGRRDTQYF	TGTGCCAGCAGTGATAGGGCGACTAGCGGGAGGAGAGATACGCAGTATTTT
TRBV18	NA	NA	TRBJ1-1	CASSPEKIIRRAFF	TGTGCCAGCTCACCGGAGAAAATTATCCGAAGGGCTTTCTTT
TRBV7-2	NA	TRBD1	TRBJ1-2	CASSLRQGGYGYTF	TGTGCCAGCAGCCTTCGACAGGGGGGCTATGGCTACACCTTC
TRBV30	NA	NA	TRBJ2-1	CAWGFLENEQFF	TGTGCCTGGGGTTTCCTAGAGAATGAGCAGTTCTTC
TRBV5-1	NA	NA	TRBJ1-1	CASSLGVSYTEAFF	TGCGCCAGCAGCTTGGGTGTCAGTTACACTGAAGCTTTCTTT
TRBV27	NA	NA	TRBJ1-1	CASSSPLGVAFF	TGTGCCAGCAGTTCCCCCCTGGGAGTAGCTTTCTTT
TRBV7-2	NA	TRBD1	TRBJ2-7	CASSRDRGYEQYF	TGTGCCAGCAGTAGGGACAGGGGGTACGAGCAGTACTTC
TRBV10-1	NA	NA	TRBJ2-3	CASSAGTPSTDTQYF	TGCGCCAGCAGTGCCGGGACTCCTAGCACAGATACGCAGTATTTT
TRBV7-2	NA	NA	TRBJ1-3	CASSSGVNTIYF	TGTGCCAGCAGCTCAGGAGTTAACACCATATATTTT
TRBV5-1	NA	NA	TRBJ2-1	CASSRDQSSYNEQFF	TGCGCCAGCAGCAGGGACCAGAGCTCCTACAATGAGCAGTTCTTC
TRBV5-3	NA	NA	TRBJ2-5	CASRRVYEQETQYF	TGTGCCAGCAGACGGGTCTACGAACAAGAGACCCAGTACTTC
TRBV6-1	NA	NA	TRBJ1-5	CASSEGMQGNQPQHF	TGTGCCAGCAGTGAAGGTATGCAGGGCAATCAGCCCCAGCATTTT
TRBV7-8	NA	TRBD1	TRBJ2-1	CATRTGGYYNEQFF	TGTGCCACCCGGACAGGGGGTTACTACAATGAGCAGTTCTTC
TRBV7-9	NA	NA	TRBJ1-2	CASSPGRRGYTF	TGTGCCAGCAGCCCCGGCAGGCGCGGCTACACCTTC
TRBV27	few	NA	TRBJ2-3	CASSLSDSTDTQYF	TGTGCCAGCAGTTTATCGGACAGCACAGATACGCAGTATTTT
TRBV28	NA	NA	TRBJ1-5	CASSQTGRGDPQHF	TGTGCCAGCAGCCAGACAGGTCGGGGGGATCCCCAGCATTTT
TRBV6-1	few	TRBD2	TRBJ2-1	CASGTSGRYEQFF	TGTGCCAGCGGTACTAGCGGGAGGTATGAGCAGTTCTTC